One and the same sample provided the 5 T cell receptor beta chains below, sequenced in a study of T cell changes during pregnancy in multiple sclerosis. Only in-frame clones appear in the TCRdb table, and some are missing; sequencing was by immunoSEQ multiplex PCR. The top ten clones hold about 8.1% of a sample with about 13,000 clones, 88% of them seen once. The source was CD8+ T cells from peripheral blood mononuclear cells, collected in the first trimester of pregnancy. These receptors came from a female donor with multiple sclerosis, enrolled in a pregnancy study.

CDR3 sequence: CASSEGRGGPGDTQYF. CDR3 bases: TGTGCCAGCAGTGAAGGGAGGGGAGGGCCGGGAGATACGCAGTATTTT. This rearrangement joins TRBV2 to TRBJ2-3; 7 bases map to TRBD2. This CDR3 is 16 amino acids long. Germline CDR1 reads SNHLY; CDR2 reads FYNNEI. The V segment lost 1 base and the J segment 5 bases; nucleotides outside the gene matches: 9.

J is TRBJ2-1 and V is TRBV7-6, with 11 bases identical to TRBD2. This CDR3 has 15 amino acids. The ends lost 5 bases at V and 6 bases at J; junction bases unmatched: 6. From germline, CDR1 is SGHVS and CDR2 FNYEAQ. The CDR3 spells CASSLLAGALNEQFF. The CDR3 bases are TGTGCCAGCAGCCTACTAGCGGGGGCCCTCAATGAGCAGTTCTTC.

The chain carries TRBV4-3 and TRBJ1-1, with D possibly TRBD1 on 5 matching bases. CDR3 length: 16 amino acids. Deletions cut 4 bases from V and 0 bases from J, with 15 bases between. The V gene's germline CDR1 is LGHNA and CDR2 YSLEER. Here the CDR3 DNA reads TGCGCCAGCAGCCCACGCAATCAGGGCTTGAACACTGAAGCTTTCTTT. It translates to CASSPRNQGLNTEAFF.

The V gene is TRBV2, the J gene TRBJ2-1; a weak D match, TRBD1 (6 bases). Per the germline V gene, CDR1 is SNHLY and CDR2 is FYNNEI. V was shortened by 9 bases and J by 6 bases, with 15 bases between the two germline ends. The CDR3 has 13 residues. The CDR3 DNA is TGTGCCAGACAGGGAATATCTGCCAATGAGCAGTTCTTC. Protein: CARQGISANEQFF.

To note about this clone: The DNA is left out, because the CDR3 cannot be placed on it with certainty; the CDR3 is given as TCRdb lists it. The V call is TRBV7-3, the J call TRBJ1-6. The CDR3 numbers 13 amino acids, ends counted. Germline V gives CDR1 SGHTA, CDR2 FQGTGA. CDR3 protein: CASSFGEGSPLHF.